This T cell receptor beta chain was profiled in a study of blood T cell repertoires in COVID-19 (TCRdb year 2020). For the wider study: Collaborator samples came from the United States, Italy and Spain and covered acute and convalescent phases of COVID-19. The prospective study material was composed of cDNA or gDNA derived from T cells, B-cell-depleted T cells, or PBMCs. Deeply sampled blood TCRbeta repertoires from subjects exposed to, actively infected with, or recovered from COVID-19 were included in the dataset. The repertoires were released in a freely available public database intended as a resource for research on the immune response to SARS-CoV-2. The samples were drawn from two sources: the first 160 participants of the ongoing ImmuneRACE study, and 1,254 subjects contributed by 6 global collaborators. The sample metadata nearly always contained a de-identified subject ID, COVID-19 status, age in years and sex. Where available, HLA class I and class II types were obtained from metadata supplied by the sample provider rather than from assay-based typing.

Findings and caveats that apply to the study as a whole: The amount of clinical and demographic metadata varied by source and participant and was provided uncurated.

For this clone: This receptor's antigen is unknown. Base qualities are missing; no much larger clone stands one base away.

One collaborating source in Seattle enrolled patients during active infection and followed them longitudinally through the course of disease. The collaborating institutions used their own protocols to collect whole blood in K2EDTA tubes. Collaborator samples were shipped for TCRbeta analysis as frozen whole blood, isolated PBMCs, or DNA extracted from either sample type. TCRbeta CDR3 regions were amplified from genomic DNA using the immunoSEQ Assay, a bias-controlled multiplex PCR. The paper's data handling went like this. The number of nucleated cells in each sample was estimated by amplification of reference gene primers within the assay. Sequence reads were collapsed and filtered to measure the absolute abundance of every unique TCRbeta CDR3 rearrangement. For each sample, productive Simpson clonality was calculated by taking the square root of Simpson's diversity index across productive rearrangements. As stored in TCRdb, this immuneACCESS dataset retains in-frame rearrangements with V and J assigned. A fraction of the clones does not appear; measured against another copy, unresolved V genes explain less than half of the discrepancy, and the remainder lacks a known reason. The DNA gave D and trimming, while V, J and clone size come from that table. Present in this sample are approximately 160,000 clones, about 85% of which were seen just once. The ten top clones hold 8% to 9% of the sample.

The sequenced sample consisted of peripheral blood. This TCR derives from a woman aged 55-70 years with COVID-19, enrolled during active disease.

The bases are TGTGCCAGCAGTTTCCCTCGGGGGGTCCAAGAGACCCAGTACTTC. This translates into CASSFPRGVQETQYF. This chain joins TRBV6-2 or TRBV6-3 to TRBJ2-5; the central 7 bases match TRBD2. The germline V gene supplies CDR1 MNHEY and CDR2 SVGEGT. The CDR3, from cysteine to phenylalanine, totals 15 residues. The CDR3 DNA has 45 bases and is translated from base 1. Ends trimmed: V by 4 bases, J by 1 base; bases unmatched to a gene: 6.